The text below deals with one T cell receptor beta chain. Its antigen is unknown. Sequencing used immunoSEQ multiplex PCR; TCRdb keeps in-frame clones, though not all of them. The sample holds about 20,000 clones, 80% to 95% seen once. This specimen comes from a study of lymphopenia after photon versus proton radiotherapy. Study-level results: Under photons, naive T cells and diversity fell while effector/memory populations rose. Post-nadir diversity loss with photons came from oligoclonal expansion, particularly CD8+ Temra cells. Post-nadir TCR diversity decline inversely tracked overall survival among those who died. Only patients who died were analyzed for survival; proton advantage is unproven.

V lost 0 bases and J lost 5; bases outside the gene matches: 4. Germline V gives CDR1 SGHRS, CDR2 YFSETQ. This CDR3 has 15 amino acids. The chain combines TRBV5-1 with TRBJ1-4; TRBD1 agrees at 7 bases. This specimen consisted of peripheral blood, obtained from a patient treated with proton-based radiotherapy. The receptor was isolated from a woman in her 70s with pancreatic cancer. Some clones in this sample may be carry-over from other donors' samples. The CDR3 protein is CASSLGQGGNEKLFF. CDR3 nucleotide sequence: TGCGCCAGCAGCTTGGGACAGGGTGGGAATGAAAAACTGTTTTTT.